This TCR beta chain emerged from a study of blood T cell repertoires in COVID-19. TCRdb's copy holds only in-frame clones and misses some; the assay was immunoSEQ multiplex PCR. The sample contains hundreds of thousands of clones, about nine tenths of which appear only once. The CDR3 sequence is 12 residues long. Germline-derived CDR1 and CDR2 are MNHEY and SMNVEV (reference sequence). Trimming shortened V by 4 bases and J by 2 bases, and 6 bases separated the two germline ends. Membership in each cohort depended on participant-reported clinical history. The receptor was isolated from a man between 25 and 39 years old who had recovered from COVID-19. The V and J genes are TRBV27 and TRBJ2-7; no firm D call. The sequenced material came from PBMCs or T cells enriched from blood (not recorded which). CDR3 coding DNA: TGTGCCAGCAGTTCCCCTCCCTACGAGCAGTACTTC. Amino acids: CASSSPPYEQYF.